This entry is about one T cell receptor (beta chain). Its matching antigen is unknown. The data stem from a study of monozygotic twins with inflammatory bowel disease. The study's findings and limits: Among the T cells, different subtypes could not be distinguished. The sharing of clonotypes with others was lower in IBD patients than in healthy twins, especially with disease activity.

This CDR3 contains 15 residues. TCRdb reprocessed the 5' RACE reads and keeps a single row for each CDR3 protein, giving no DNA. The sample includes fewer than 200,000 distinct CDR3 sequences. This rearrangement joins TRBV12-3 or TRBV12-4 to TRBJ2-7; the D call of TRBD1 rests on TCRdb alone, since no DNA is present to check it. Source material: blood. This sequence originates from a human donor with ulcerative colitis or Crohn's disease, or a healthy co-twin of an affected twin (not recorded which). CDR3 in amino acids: CASSEGQGTSYEQYF.